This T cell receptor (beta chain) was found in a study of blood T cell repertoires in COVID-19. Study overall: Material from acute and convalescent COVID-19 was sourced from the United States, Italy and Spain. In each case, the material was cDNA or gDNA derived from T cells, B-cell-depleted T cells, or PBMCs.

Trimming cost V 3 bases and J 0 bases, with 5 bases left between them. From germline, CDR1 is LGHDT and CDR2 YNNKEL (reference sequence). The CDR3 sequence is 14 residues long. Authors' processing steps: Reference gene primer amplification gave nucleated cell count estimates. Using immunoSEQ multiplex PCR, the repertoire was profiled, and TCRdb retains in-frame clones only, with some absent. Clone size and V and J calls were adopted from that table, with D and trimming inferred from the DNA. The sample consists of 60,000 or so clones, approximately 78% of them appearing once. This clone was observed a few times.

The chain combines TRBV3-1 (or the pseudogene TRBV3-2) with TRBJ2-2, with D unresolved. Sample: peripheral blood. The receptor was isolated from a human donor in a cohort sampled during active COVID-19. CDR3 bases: TGTGCCAGCAGCCAGCAGGCGAACACCGGGGAGCTGTTTTTT. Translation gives CASSQQANTGELFF.